The T cell receptor beta chain under discussion was sequenced for a study of cytomegalovirus exposure and HLA in healthy donors. Remarks on this clone: Its antigen is unidentified.

The germline CDR1 and CDR2 sequences are SGHNT and YENEEA. With 5 bases clipped from V and 1 base from J, the junction kept 2 bases outside the gene matches. The CDR3 is made up of 14 amino acids. General study results and limits: Later, TCR association rates were found to vary by HLA locus, highest for DRB1 and lowest for HLA-C.

PCR primers comprised 60 Vbeta and 13 Jbeta primers. The table came from immunoSEQ multiplex PCR; TCRdb's copy has only in-frame clones and leaves some out. The table records around 200,000 clones, over 75% of them present only once. The chain links TRBV11-3 to TRBJ2-5; 9 bases fit TRBD1. This TCR was recovered from a man aged 40-55 years in good health and CMV-seropositive. The sequencing input was PBMCs. The DNA of the CDR3 is TGTGCCAGCAGCCTGGGACAGGGCCAAGAGACCCAGTACTTC. This translates into CASSLGQGQETQYF. The complete variable domain, with remaining parts taken from reference TRBV11-3 and TRBJ2-5, reads EAGVVQSPRYKIIEKKQPVAFWCNPISGHNTLYWYLQNLGQGPELLIRYENEEAVDDSQLPKDRFSAERLKGVDSTLKIQPAELGDSAVYLCASSLGQGQETQYFGPGTRLLVL.